Listed below are T cell receptor beta chains from one sample, sequenced in a study of CD8 T cells in ankylosing spondylitis. MiXCR, run by TCRdb on the 5' RACE reads, gives a single entry per CDR3 protein. The sample records hundreds of thousands of distinct CDR3 sequences, around a quarter being singletons. Sequencing input: blood, either unsorted or a sorted T cell fraction (not recorded which). These receptors all stem from a male donor with ankylosing spondylitis or in good health (not recorded which). The CDR3 runs from the conserved cysteine through the conserved F or W. The D gene is left open where the match is weak. A clone size is listed for some rows: how often the clone was seen (once, few, many), or a class if it is expanded.

many | TRBJ1-5 | . | TRBV20-1 | TGCAGTGCTAGAGACAGGGAGGGAAATCAGCCCCAGCATTTT | CSARDREGNQPQHF
. | TRBJ2-5 | . | TRBV10-3 | TGTGCCATCAGTGCTTTCTCGGGAGAGACCCAGTACTTC | CAISAFSGETQYF
many | TRBJ2-7 | TRBD1 | TRBV28 | TGTGCCAGCAGTTTAGTGGGACAGGGTCCCTACGAGCAGTACTTC | CASSLVGQGPYEQYF
. | TRBJ2-7 | . | TRBV10-3 | TGTGCCATCAGTGACGACAGGTCCGCCTACGAGCAGTACTTC | CAISDDRSAYEQYF
many | TRBJ2-3 | . | TRBV20-1 | TGCAGTGCTAGAAGACTAGAGAGCACAGATACGCAGTATTTT | CSARRLESTDTQYF
. | TRBJ2-1 | TRBD1 | TRBV10-3 | TGTGCCATCAGCGTACAGGGGAATGAGCAGTTCTTC | CAISVQGNEQFF
. | TRBJ2-3 | TRBD2 | TRBV29-1 | TGCAGCGTCAAGGGGGCGGGAGGGGGCACAGATACGCAGTATTTT | CSVKGAGGGTDTQYF
many | TRBJ2-5 | . | TRBV3-1 | TGTGCCAGCATAAACTCGAAGGTCCCGCGGACCCAGTACTTC | CASINSKVPRTQYF
. | TRBJ2-1 | . | TRBV5-1 | TGCGCCAGCAGCTTGTTGGCTAGACTCAATGAGCAGTTCTTC | CASSLLARLNEQFF
many | TRBJ2-6 | . | TRBV5-1 | TGTGCCAGCAGCTTAGGGGGCTCTGGGGCCAACGTCCTGACTTTC | CASSLGGSGANVLTF
many | TRBJ1-1 | . | TRBV7-9 | TGTGCCAGCAGCTTAGTGGCCAGTGTGAACACTGAAGCTTTCTTT | CASSLVASVNTEAFF
many | TRBJ1-1 | TRBD1 | TRBV29-1 | TGCAGCGTTTCCAAGGACAGGGAAAACGCTGAAGCTTTCTTT | CSVSKDRENAEAFF
many | TRBJ1-5 | . | TRBV20-1 | TGCAGTGCCCCCAGGGGCAATCAGCCCCAGCATTTT | CSAPRGNQPQHF
many | TRBJ2-7 | TRBD2 | TRBV5-1 | TGCGCCAGCAGCTTGGTTGCGGGAGCTAAAGACTCCTACGAGCAGTACTTC | CASSLVAGAKDSYEQYF
few | TRBJ2-4 | . | TRBV29-1 | TGCAGCGTTGAATTCAGCCTAGCCAAAAACATTCAGTACTTC | CSVEFSLAKNIQYF